This TCR beta chain emerged from a study of molecular identifiers for immune sequencing clone quantification. Overall study results and limits: The study found clones above 20 RNA copies held over 97% of effector molecules and under 1% in naive cells. Spiked Jurkat TCR RNA originating from one cell could reportedly be identified amid around 970,000 naive cells.

This CDR3 has 11 residues. V gave up 2 bases and J gave up 5 bases, with 3 bases separating them. Germline V gene data show CDR1 as SGHTA and CDR2 as FQGNSA. One entry per CDR3 protein, called by TCRdb with MiXCR from the PCR reads. The data hold fewer than 70,000 distinct CDR3 sequences, with around 18% observed a single time. When naive CD8 T cells were sorted, they were gated as CD8+CD4-CCR7+CD45RA+. The table lists this clonotype with many counts. Its antigen is not known. The chain is built from TRBV7-2 and TRBJ2-5; D not certain. The sequenced sample consisted of naive CD8+ T cells from blood, with Jurkat cell RNA spiked in. Subset indicated: FACS-sorted CD8+CD4-CCR7+CD45RA+ naive T cells. The sequence was collected from a human donor in good health. Some libraries in this study had Jurkat cell RNA spiked in. This CDR3 reads CASSLWETQYF. In nucleotides, the CDR3 is TGTGCCAGCAGCTTATGGGAGACCCAGTACTTC.